Listed below are T cell receptor beta chains from one sample, sequenced in a study of cytomegalovirus exposure and HLA in healthy donors. Libraries were prepared by immunoSEQ multiplex PCR; TCRdb keeps only in-frame clonotypes and omits some of them. The sample holds 100,000 to 150,000 clones, about three quarters seen once. Sequenced sample: PBMCs. The receptors stem from a man aged 25 to 40 in good health and CMV-seronegative. The CDR3 runs from the conserved cysteine through the conserved F or W. A D gene is named only where the DNA matches it firmly. Only some rows state a clone size, as once, few, many or a class for expanded clones.

TRBV6-6	TRBD2	15	TRBJ2-3	medium-sized	CASSYSGQGLADQYF	TGTGCCAGCAGTTACTCGGGCCAAGGACTAGCGGATCAGTATTTT
TRBV27	-	13	TRBJ1-2	-	CASSLGVGSGYTF	TGTGCCAGCAGTTTAGGAGTGGGGAGTGGCTACACCTTC
TRBV2	TRBD1	17	TRBJ1-2	few	CASSEGRVITGDYGYTF	TGTGCCAGCAGTGAAGGAAGGGTGATCACAGGGGACTATGGCTACACCTTC
TRBV6-5	-	13	TRBJ2-7	few	CASSYSAPPEQYF	TGTGCCAGCAGTTACTCAGCACCTCCCGAGCAGTACTTC
TRBV29-1	TRBD1	13	TRBJ1-2	once	CSVGTGANYGYTF	TGCAGCGTTGGCACAGGGGCTAACTATGGCTACACCTTC
TRBV6-1	TRBD1	16	TRBJ2-6	-	CASSERTGPGANVLTF	TGTGCCAGCAGTGAACGGACAGGGCCTGGGGCCAACGTCCTGACTTTC
TRBV5-1	TRBD2	13	TRBJ2-5	-	CASSFGGGETQYF	TGCGCCAGCAGCTTTGGGGGAGGGGAGACCCAGTACTTC
TRBV28	TRBD2	16	TRBJ2-2	-	CASSLWGGLDTGELFF	TGTGCCAGCAGTTTATGGGGAGGGTTGGACACCGGGGAGCTGTTTTTT
TRBV6-1	-	15	TRBJ1-5	-	CASSEVGESNQPQHF	TGTGCCAGCAGTGAAGTCGGAGAGAGCAATCAGCCCCAGCATTTT
TRBV11-2	-	14	TRBJ2-7	few	CASSLEAGPYEQYF	TGTGCCAGCAGCTTAGAAGCAGGGCCCTACGAGCAGTACTTC
TRBV28	-	17	TRBJ1-5	few	CASRRGGAQWGNQPQHF	TGTGCCAGCAGAAGGGGGGGGGCGCAGTGGGGCAATCAGCCCCAGCATTTT
TRBV6-1	-	13	TRBJ1-5	-	CASSDLPPGPQHF	TGTGCCAGCAGTGACCTCCCCCCGGGGCCCCAGCATTTT
TRBV7-2	-	14	TRBJ2-7	-	CASSAQGQSYEQYF	TGTGCCAGCAGCGCCCAAGGACAGTCCTACGAGCAGTACTTC
TRBV6-6	TRBD1	14	TRBJ2-5	-	CASTLSRQGETQYF	TGTGCCAGCACCTTATCCCGACAGGGTGAGACCCAGTACTTC
TRBV5-4	-	13	TRBJ2-2	-	CASSQEGGRELFF	TGTGCCAGCAGCCAGGAGGGTGGGAGGGAGCTGTTTTTT
TRBV2	-	15	TRBJ1-2	-	CASSENGRPNYGYTF	TGTGCCAGCAGTGAAAATGGCAGGCCTAACTATGGCTACACCTTC
TRBV7-9	TRBD2	15	TRBJ2-1	-	CASSLVRGVYNEQFF	TGTGCCAGCAGCTTAGTCCGGGGGGTCTACAATGAGCAGTTCTTC
TRBV7-9	-	16	TRBJ1-1	once	CASSLARLVKDTEAFF	TGTGCCAGCAGCTTAGCCAGGTTAGTTAAGGACACTGAAGCTTTCTTT
TRBV28	-	12	TRBJ2-7	-	CASSHTSSEQYF	TGTGCCAGCAGCCACACTAGTTCCGAGCAGTACTTC
TRBV5-1	-	15	TRBJ1-6	-	CASTSQPDVNSPLHF	TGCGCCAGCACCTCACAGCCTGACGTGAATTCACCCCTCCACTTT
TRBV9	TRBD2	14	TRBJ2-7	-	CASSPAGVSYEQYF	TGTGCCAGCAGTCCGGCGGGGGTATCCTACGAGCAGTACTTC
TRBV30	-	11	TRBJ2-7	few	CAWSVGGEQYF	TGTGCCTGGAGTGTGGGGGGCGAGCAGTACTTC
TRBV5-1	TRBD1	15	TRBJ1-2	-	CASSVRPGQGVGYTF	TGCGCCAGCAGCGTAAGACCGGGACAGGGGGTTGGCTACACCTTC
TRBV4-3	-	15	TRBJ1-3	-	CASSQDRGSGNTIYF	TGCGCCAGCAGCCAAGATCGGGGTTCTGGAAACACCATATATTTT
TRBV7-2	TRBD2	16	TRBJ2-7	-	CASSHSGGARRYEQYF	TGTGCCAGCAGCCATAGCGGGGGCGCAAGAAGATACGAGCAGTACTTC
TRBV4-1	TRBD1	15	TRBJ2-3	-	CASSQDPRTGVTQYF	TGCGCCAGCAGCCAAGATCCCCGGACAGGGGTAACGCAGTATTTT
TRBV6-1	-	13	TRBJ1-1	-	CASSVPGDTEAFF	TGTGCCAGCAGTGTCCCGGGGGATACTGAAGCTTTCTTT
TRBV11-2	-	12	TRBJ1-4	few	CASSFSGEKLFF	TGTGCCAGCAGCTTTTCGGGGGAAAAACTGTTTTTT
TRBV7-6	TRBD1	16	TRBJ2-5	few	CASSASGQGGWETQYF	TGTGCCAGCAGCGCTTCGGGACAGGGGGGGTGGGAGACCCAGTACTTC
TRBV11-2	TRBD1	16	TRBJ2-5	-	CASSLDLRTGQETQYF	TGTGCCAGCAGCTTAGATCTGCGGACAGGGCAAGAGACCCAGTACTTC
TRBV5-1	-	16	TRBJ1-1	once	CASTLGGEGECTEAFF	TGCGCCAGCACCCTGGGGGGGGAGGGTGAGTGCACTGAAGCTTTCTTT
TRBV7-9	-	12	TRBJ2-7	few	CASSSEIPEQYF	TGTGCCAGCAGCTCCGAGATACCCGAGCAGTACTTC
TRBV10-1	TRBD2	16	TRBJ2-5	-	CASSESMGTSVWTQYF	TGCGCCAGCAGTGAGTCGATGGGAACTAGCGTTTGGACCCAGTACTTC
TRBV29-1	TRBD1	14	TRBJ2-7	-	CSVEDGTGWDEQYF	TGCAGCGTTGAAGACGGGACAGGGTGGGACGAGCAGTACTTC
TRBV2	TRBD2	13	TRBJ2-1	-	CASSKLLAGRQFF	TGTGCCAGCAGCAAACTCCTAGCGGGACGACAGTTCTTC
TRBV10-1	TRBD1	14	TRBJ2-1	-	CASSDPRQGDEQFF	TGCGCCAGCAGTGATCCCCGACAGGGGGATGAGCAGTTCTTC
TRBV7-8	TRBD1	13	TRBJ2-5	-	CASGRDRQETQYF	TGTGCCAGCGGAAGGGACAGACAAGAGACCCAGTACTTC
TRBV6-5	-	15	TRBJ2-3	-	CASSYAPSSTDTQYF	TGTGCCAGCAGTTACGCGCCGTCTAGCACAGATACGCAGTATTTT
TRBV7-9	TRBD1	15	TRBJ1-1	-	CASSQPGTGTFEAFF	TGTGCCAGCAGCCAGCCCGGGACAGGGACGTTTGAAGCTTTCTTT
TRBV5-5	TRBD1	16	TRBJ1-4	-	CASSTVGTGPFEKLFF	TGTGCCAGCAGCACGGTCGGGACAGGGCCATTCGAAAAACTGTTTTTT
TRBV10-2	-	14	TRBJ2-5	-	CASSVTLDLGTQYF	TGCGCCAGCAGTGTAACACTAGATCTAGGGACCCAGTACTTC
TRBV4-2	TRBD2	15	TRBJ2-7	-	CASSQGLAVSYEQYF	TGTGCCAGCAGCCAAGGACTAGCGGTCTCCTACGAGCAGTACTTC
TRBV5-1	-	14	TRBJ1-1	-	CASSLGGANTEAFF	TGCGCCAGCAGCTTAGGGGGGGCGAACACTGAAGCTTTCTTT
TRBV4-3	TRBD2	15	TRBJ2-1	-	CASSRGLDPSNEQFF	TGCGCCAGCAGCCGAGGACTAGACCCTAGTAATGAGCAGTTCTTC
TRBV19	-	13	TRBJ1-2	-	CASNPDRNYGYTF	TGTGCCAGTAACCCCGACAGAAACTATGGCTACACCTTC
TRBV5-1	-	12	TRBJ2-7	-	CASASRGYEQYF	TGCGCCAGCGCTTCTAGGGGGTACGAGCAGTACTTC
TRBV9	-	15	TRBJ1-2	-	CASSPTLFHRDGYTF	TGTGCCAGCAGCCCGACCCTCTTCCACAGGGATGGCTACACCTTC
TRBV6-5	-	14	TRBJ1-2	few	CASSYGGLPYGYTF	TGTGCCAGCAGTTACGGGGGACTGCCATATGGCTACACCTTC
TRBV7-8	-	13	TRBJ2-7	few	CASNKGPAYEQYF	TGTGCCAGCAACAAGGGGCCGGCCTACGAGCAGTACTTC